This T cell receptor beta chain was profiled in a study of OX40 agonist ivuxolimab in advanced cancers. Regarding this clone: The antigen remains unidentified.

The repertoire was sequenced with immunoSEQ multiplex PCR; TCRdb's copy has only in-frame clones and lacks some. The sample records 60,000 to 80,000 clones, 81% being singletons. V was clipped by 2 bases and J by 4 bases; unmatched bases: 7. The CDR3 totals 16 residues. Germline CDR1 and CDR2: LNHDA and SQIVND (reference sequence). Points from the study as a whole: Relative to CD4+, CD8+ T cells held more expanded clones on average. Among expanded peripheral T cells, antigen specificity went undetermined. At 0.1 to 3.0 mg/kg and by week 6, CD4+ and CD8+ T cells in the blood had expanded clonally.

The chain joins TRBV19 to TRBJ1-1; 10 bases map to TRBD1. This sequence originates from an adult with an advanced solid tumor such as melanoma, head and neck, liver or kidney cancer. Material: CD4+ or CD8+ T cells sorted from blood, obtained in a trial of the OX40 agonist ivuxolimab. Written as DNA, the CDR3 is TGTGCCAGTAGTATAAGGAGACAGGGGGCTATCACTGAAGCTTTCTTT. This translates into CASSIRRQGAITEAFF.